A selection of T cell receptor beta chains follows, all from one sample in a study of shared clonotypes between healthy human individuals. Sequencing was performed with immunoSEQ multiplex PCR; in TCRdb, only in-frame clones are kept and a portion is missing. Of about 550,000 clones in the sample, less than 97% were seen once. The sample comprised naive CD8+ T cells sorted from blood. The receptor source for this set is a woman under 40 in good health. Each CDR3 is given with its conserved first and last residue. A D gene is named only where the DNA matches it firmly. Expanded clones are given a class, and other clones once, few, many or no size at all.

v_gene,j_gene,abundance,d_gene,CDR3nt,CDR3aa
TRBV27,TRBJ2-7,once,TRBD1,TGTGCCAGCAGTTTAAGGGGGCCCTTCTACGAGCAGTACTTC,CASSLRGPFYEQYF
TRBV7-9,TRBJ1-1,-,-,TGTGCCAGCAGCCTTAACACTGAAGCTTTCTTT,CASSLNTEAFF
TRBV5-1,TRBJ2-5,-,TRBD1,TGCGCCAGCAGCTTGGCAGGGGGAAGGGAGACCCAGTACTTC,CASSLAGGRETQYF
TRBV6-5,TRBJ2-7,-,TRBD1,TGTGCCAGCAGTTACTCGTCAGGGGGCGACGAGCAGTACTTC,CASSYSSGGDEQYF
TRBV5-1,TRBJ2-7,once,TRBD2,TGCGCCAGCAGCTTGGCGGGATCGGGAGGGACTCCCTACGAGCAGTACTTC,CASSLAGSGGTPYEQYF
TRBV11-2,TRBJ1-1,once,-,TGTGCCAGCAGCTCAATCTGGGACACTGAAGCTTTCTTT,CASSSIWDTEAFF
TRBV6-1,TRBJ2-7,-,TRBD1,TGTGCCAGCAGTGATGGACAGGGCTCCTACGAGCAGTACTTC,CASSDGQGSYEQYF
TRBV28,TRBJ2-1,-,-,TGTGCCAGCAGTTTCCAAGAGGGGAATGAGCAGTTCTTC,CASSFQEGNEQFF
TRBV19,TRBJ2-4,-,TRBD2,TGTGCCAGTAGTATAGGTAGTGGGGGTAGCGGGACCACCAAAAACATTCAGTACTTC,CASSIGSGGSGTTKNIQYF
TRBV7-8,TRBJ1-3,-,-,TGTGCCAGCAGCATAGGTCTAGGGGCGCACTCTGGAAACACCATATATTTT,CASSIGLGAHSGNTIYF
TRBV11-2,TRBJ2-1,-,TRBD2,TGTGCCAGCAGCTTCTGGGGAGGGGAGCAGTTCTTC,CASSFWGGEQFF
TRBV7-9,TRBJ1-4,-,-,TGTGCCAGCAGCTTAGGTGTGTCGGAGAATGAAAAACTGTTTTTT,CASSLGVSENEKLFF
TRBV7-9,TRBJ1-2,-,TRBD1,TGTGCCAGCAGCTCGGATCACGACAGGGCGAACTATGGCTACACCTTC,CASSSDHDRANYGYTF
TRBV11-1,TRBJ1-1,-,-,TGTGCCAGCAGCTTAGTGGCCGGGGGCACTGAAGCTTTCTTT,CASSLVAGGTEAFF
TRBV27,TRBJ2-7,-,-,TGTGCCAGCAGCTGGGGAGTAGCCTACGAGCAGTACTTC,CASSWGVAYEQYF
TRBV29-1,TRBJ1-3,-,-,TGCAGCGTTGTGGGGGCACACTCTGGAAACACCATATATTTT,CSVVGAHSGNTIYF
TRBV27,TRBJ2-5,once,-,TGTGCCAGCAGTTTATCCGGCCCGGGTACCCAGTACTTC,CASSLSGPGTQYF
TRBV6-5,TRBJ2-1,-,TRBD1,TGTGCCAGCAGTTACTCGGGGACAGGCGATTACAATGAGCAGTTCTTC,CASSYSGTGDYNEQFF
TRBV28,TRBJ2-7,-,TRBD2,TGTGCCAGCAGCCTCGGGACTAGCGGGGGCTACGAGCAGTACTTC,CASSLGTSGGYEQYF
TRBV11-2,TRBJ2-2,once,-,TGTGCCAGCAGCTTCACCGGGAGTGGAACCGGGGAGCTGTTTTTT,CASSFTGSGTGELFF
TRBV19,TRBJ1-6,-,-,TGTGCCAGTAGTGGACGGCAGGGTAGGGATTCACCCCTCCACTTT,CASSGRQGRDSPLHF
TRBV5-5,TRBJ2-5,-,-,TGTGCCAGCAGCTTCAGGGGGGGAGAGACCCAGTACTTC,CASSFRGGETQYF
TRBV9,TRBJ1-2,-,-,TGTGCCAGCAGCACCTCGACAGGAGTCTATGGCTACACCTTC,CASSTSTGVYGYTF
TRBV18,TRBJ2-5,-,TRBD2,TGTGCCAGCTCACCTAAGGGACTAGCGGGAGGGCAAGAGACCCAGTACTTC,CASSPKGLAGGQETQYF
TRBV7-9,TRBJ2-4,-,-,TGTGCCAGCAGCTTAGCGTTGGGCGGAAACATTCAGTACTTC,CASSLALGGNIQYF
TRBV5-1,TRBJ2-3,-,-,TGCGCCAGCAGCTTGCTGGGGTCCACAGATACGCAGTATTTT,CASSLLGSTDTQYF
TRBV15,TRBJ2-1,-,TRBD2,TGTGCCACCAGCAGAGATGGACTAGCGGACAATGAGCAGTTCTTC,CATSRDGLADNEQFF
TRBV29-1,TRBJ1-1,-,TRBD1,TGCAGCGTTAACTCAGGGGGCCTGAACACTGAAGCTTTCTTT,CSVNSGGLNTEAFF
TRBV28,TRBJ2-7,-,-,TGTGCCAGCAGTTTACAGGGCGGGACCTACGAGCAGTACTTC,CASSLQGGTYEQYF
TRBV7-9,TRBJ2-2,-,TRBD2,TGTGCCAGCAGCTCTAGCGGGAGGAACACCGGGGAGCTGTTTTTT,CASSSSGRNTGELFF
TRBV5-5,TRBJ1-1,-,-,TGTGCCAGCAGAAGGGGCGGGTCGAACACTGAAGCTTTCTTT,CASRRGGSNTEAFF
TRBV4-1,TRBJ2-5,-,-,TGCGCCAGCAGCCAAGCTGGGGGAGGCAGTGGAGAGACCCAGTACTTC,CASSQAGGGSGETQYF
TRBV10-3,TRBJ2-1,-,-,TGTGCCATCAGTGAAGGGGGGGCAGAGCAGTTCTTC,CAISEGGAEQFF
TRBV4-1,TRBJ2-2,-,-,TGCGCCAGCAGCCAAGTTGGGGGTACCGGGGAGCTGTTTTTT,CASSQVGGTGELFF
TRBV5-5,TRBJ1-1,-,-,TGTGCCAGCAGCTTGACAGCCTTCTATCTTGCTTTCTTT,CASSLTAFYLAFF
TRBV27,TRBJ2-7,-,TRBD2,TGTGCCAGCAGATTAGCGGGAGGCCTCCCGCGAGAGCAGTACTTC,CASRLAGGLPREQYF
TRBV7-2,TRBJ2-1,once,-,TGTGCCAGCAGCTTAGCGAGTTCCAGTGCAACCCTATTCGCTTATAATGAGCAGTTCTTC,CASSLASSSATLFAYNEQFF
TRBV2,TRBJ2-7,-,TRBD2,TGTGCCAGCAGGGAACTACTAGCGGAGGGCTACGAGCAGTACTTC,CASRELLAEGYEQYF
TRBV27,TRBJ2-7,-,-,TGTGCCAGCAGTTTTGGCTTCCCCTACGAGCAGTACTTC,CASSFGFPYEQYF
TRBV5-1,TRBJ2-3,-,-,TGCGCCAGCAGCCTAAAGGTGGTCGGGAGAAGAGCAAGCACAGATACGCAGTATTTT,CASSLKVVGRRASTDTQYF
TRBV6-1,TRBJ1-5,-,-,TGTGCCAGCAGTGAGGGGCACCCCCATCATTTT,CASSEGHPHHF
TRBV28,TRBJ1-1,-,-,TGTGCCAGCAGTTTCTCCCGATGGGGGTACGCTGAAGCTTTCTTT,CASSFSRWGYAEAFF
TRBV4-1,TRBJ1-1,-,TRBD1,TGCGCCAGCAGCCAACGGGACAGGGGCGTCCCCGGTATCGGCCCTGAAGCTTTCTTT,CASSQRDRGVPGIGPEAFF
TRBV20-1,TRBJ2-7,-,-,TGCAGTGACCGACAGGTCTCCGAGCAGTACTTC,CSDRQVSEQYF
TRBV10-1,TRBJ2-3,-,-,TGCGCCAGCAGTGAGTCGAGGCTGGGAGATACGCAGTATTTT,CASSESRLGDTQYF
TRBV9,TRBJ2-1,-,TRBD2,TGTGCCAGCAGCCAACGGACTAGCGGGAGGTTAACCTACAATGAGCAGTTCTTC,CASSQRTSGRLTYNEQFF
TRBV30,TRBJ1-1,-,-,TGTGCCTGGAGTGTCGGAGAGGGTTTTGAAGCTTTCTTT,CAWSVGEGFEAFF
TRBV4-1,TRBJ2-1,-,-,TGCGCCAGCAGCCAAGGCTCTGATGGAGGTGAGCAGTTCTTC,CASSQGSDGGEQFF
TRBV2,TRBJ1-4,-,-,TGTGCCAGCAGACAAGGGGAGGGTACTAATGAAAAACTGTTTTTT,CASRQGEGTNEKLFF
TRBV4-1,TRBJ2-1,once,TRBD2,TGCGCCAGCAGCCAAGGTCTAGCGGAGGCCAGGGAGCAGTTCTTC,CASSQGLAEAREQFF
TRBV11-2,TRBJ2-7,-,-,TGTGCCAGCAGCGGAACCTATGGGGGGAGCGCCAAGATCTCCTACGAGCAGTACTTC,CASSGTYGGSAKISYEQYF
TRBV9,TRBJ2-7,-,TRBD2,TGTGCCAGCAGCTCCGGGACTAGCGCTACCTACGAGCAGTACTTC,CASSSGTSATYEQYF
TRBV11-2,TRBJ2-7,-,TRBD2,TGTGCCAGCAGCGCAGCCGCGGGAGGAGGCTACGAGCAGTACTTC,CASSAAAGGGYEQYF
TRBV19,TRBJ1-2,-,-,TGTGCCAGTAGTCGGAGGGGAAGCTATGGCTACACCTTC,CASSRRGSYGYTF
TRBV7-7,TRBJ2-7,-,-,TGTGCCAGCAGCCCAGGGCGGCAGTCCTACGAGCAGTACTTC,CASSPGRQSYEQYF